This TCR beta chain comes out of a study of T-cell reconstitution after alpha-beta-depleted transplantation in children (dated by TCRdb to the mid-2010s). The study in broad terms: The study quantitatively tracked T-cell immune reconstitution after TCRalphabeta/CD19-depleted allogeneic hematopoietic cell transplantation in children using TCR repertoire profiling.

Concerning this clonotype itself: It lacks a known antigen. The record has no base qualities; no much larger clone is one base away.

The library was prepared using PCR. The instrument was an Illumina HiSeq 2500. To normalize quantification of the TCRbeta repertoire, the TCR libraries were built with molecular barcoding that relied on unique molecular identifiers. TCRdb itself trimmed the public reads at Q25 with fastp, ran MiXCR and retained productive beta chains. All rows with the same CDR3 protein become a single entry with the most common DNA and genes. For this sample there are a few hundred thousand distinct CDR3 sequences; 20% appear just once. The ten largest clones capture 3.5% to 4% of the sample. The source of this sequence is a human donor who donated a stem cell graft to a child with acute myeloid leukemia. The specimen was PBMCs from the stem cell graft donor, collected from the stem cell graft.

DNA sequence: TGTGCCAGCAGCGTAGGGGACGCTGGGTCCTACGAGCAGTACTTC. Its coded protein is CASSVGDAGSYEQYF. This receptor chain uses TRBV9 and TRBJ2-7; the D element might be TRBD1 or TRBD2, as each aligns at 5 bases. V is clipped by 0 bases and J by 1 base, and the sequence between their germline boundaries is 11 bases long. From the cysteine up to the phenylalanine, the CDR3 has a length of 15 residues. Of the read, only the CDR3 DNA is kept; its 45 bases are in frame from base 1. The germline V gene encodes CDR1 SGDLS and CDR2 YYNGEE. The CDR3, completed at both ends by the reference TRBV9 and TRBJ2-7 genes, gives the full variable domain DSGVTQTPKHLITATGQRVTLRCSPRSGDLSVYWYQQSLDQGLQFLIQYYNGEERAKGNILERFSAQQFPDLHSELNLSSLELGDSALYFCASSVGDAGSYEQYFGPGTRLTVT.